Below are 19 T cell receptor beta chains sequenced from a single sample in a study of cytotoxic CD8 clonotypes in ibrutinib-treated CLL. Profiling relied on immunoSEQ multiplex PCR, and the TCRdb table lists in-frame clones only, not all of them. The sample includes roughly 49,000 clones, approximately 82% seen only once; the top ten take around 21%. The starting material was PBMCs, obtained after 24 months of ibrutinib treatment. These receptors came from a human donor with chronic lymphocytic leukemia.

The CDR3 DNA follows: TGTGCCAGCTCACGTGCCGGGACGGGTGGGACTGAAGCTTTCTTT. Protein product: CASSRAGTGGTEAFF. This rearrangement joins TRBV18 to TRBJ1-1; a weak D match, TRBD1 (5 bases). Germline lookup yields CDR1 KGHSH and CDR2 LQKENI. V was cut by 4 bases and J by 5 bases, with 17 bases left in between. This CDR3 contains 15 residues. The whole variable domain, filled in from reference TRBV18 and TRBJ1-1, reads NAGVMQNPRHLVRRRGQEARLRCSPMKGHSHVYWYRQLPEEGLKFMVYLQKENIIDESGMPKERFSAEFPKEGPSILRIQQVVRGDSAAYFCASSRAGTGGTEAFFGQGTRLTVV.

J is TRBJ2-3 and V is TRBV30; the D gene is possibly TRBD1 (6 bases). V was pared by 3 bases and J by 1 base, with 14 bases between. The V gene's germline CDR1 is GTSNPN and CDR2 SVGIG (reference sequence). The CDR3 totals 15 residues. The CDR3 loop reads CAWRSYRVGTDTQYF. DNA for the CDR3: TGTGCCTGGAGATCATACAGGGTAGGCACAGATACGCAGTATTTT.

This chain links TRBV30 with TRBJ2-1; D could derive from TRBD1 or TRBD2 (5 bases each). This CDR3 comprises 13 residues. Germline lookup yields CDR1 GTSNPN and CDR2 SVGIG (reference sequence). V lost 3 bases and J 6 bases, leaving 12 bases between the germline ends. CDR3 nucleotides: TGTGCCTGGAGCCGGGACGGTCTCAATGAGCAGTTCTTC. As protein: CAWSRDGLNEQFF.

This chain joins TRBV2 and TRBJ2-1; no definite D call. The CDR3 totals 14 residues. Germline V gene data show CDR1 as SNHLY and CDR2 as FYNNEI. V lost 0 bases, J lost 7 bases, and 10 bases lay in between. The CDR3 bases are TGTGCCAGCAGTGAAGCGCCCTTTCGGAATGAGCAGTTCTTC. Its translation: CASSEAPFRNEQFF.

V and J are TRBV7-8 and TRBJ2-5; no definite D call. The V end lost 1 base, the J end lost 5 bases, and 8 bases lay between the germline ends. Per the germline V gene, CDR1 is SGHVS and CDR2 is FQNEAQ. The CDR3 runs 13 residues. CDR3 sequence (DNA): TGTGCCAGCAGCTTAGGGCCCGGGGAGACCCAGTACTTC. It specifies CASSLGPGETQYF.

The CDR3 DNA reads as TGCGCCAGCAGTGAGGCCTCCGGACTAGCGGGAGGAATCTACGAGCAGTACTTC. Translated, it gives CASSEASGLAGGIYEQYF. The V gene is TRBV10-1, the J gene TRBJ2-7, with 14 positions matching TRBD2. After removal of 2 bases from V and 3 bases from J, the junction contained 9 bases not matched to a gene. The CDR3 consists of 18 residues. Germline CDR1 and CDR2: WNHNN and SYGVQD (reference sequence).

J is TRBJ1-4 and V is TRBV27; D might be TRBD1 (6 bases). Germline loops: CDR1 MNHEY, CDR2 SMNVEV (reference sequence). The CDR3 totals 16 residues. The ends were cut back, 0 bases at V and 2 bases at J, with 10 bases in the middle. The CDR3 protein is CASSLSRTATNEKLFF. The CDR3 DNA reads as TGTGCCAGCAGTTTATCCCGGACAGCGACTAATGAAAAACTGTTTTTT.

The chain combines TRBV25-1 with TRBJ2-7; 10 nucleotides line up with TRBD2. Germline trimming cut 4 bases from V and 2 bases from J; bases unmatched to any gene: 8. Germline V gives CDR1 MGHDK, CDR2 SYGVNS. The CDR3 covers 16 residues. For the CDR3, the DNA is TGTGCCAGCAGTGGCCTAGCGGGAGTCCTCACCTACGAGCAGTACTTC. Translating it yields CASSGLAGVLTYEQYF.

This chain uses TRBV5-1 with TRBJ1-5; no clear D. The V gene's germline CDR1 is SGHRS and CDR2 YFSETQ. Between the trimmed V and J ends, which lost 0 bases and 5 bases, there was a span of 12 bases. The length of the CDR3 is 15 residues. CDR3 sequence (DNA): TGCGCCAGCAGCTTGGATGGCAACCCAGATCAGCCCCAGCATTTT. This gives the protein CASSLDGNPDQPQHF.

This CDR3 is CASGRPGTSGRVYNEQFF. CDR3 bases: TGTGCTAGTGGCCGTCCCGGGACTAGCGGGAGGGTTTACAATGAGCAGTTCTTC. The rearrangement joins TRBV12-5 to TRBJ2-1, with 16 bases identical to TRBD2. Looked up from germline, CDR1 is LGHNT and CDR2 is FRNRAP. Losses at the gene ends were 6 bases for V and 4 bases for J; bases not matched to a gene: 9. The CDR3 length is 18 residues.

The rearrangement joins TRBV18 to TRBJ2-3; D is unclear. The CDR3 consists of 15 residues. With 6 bases removed from V and 0 bases from J, the gap between germline ends came to 13 bases. Germline V gene sequence: CDR1 KGHSH, CDR2 LQKENI. The chain's CDR3 is CASSPDGMSTDTQYF. In DNA form, the CDR3 reads TGTGCCAGCTCGCCAGACGGAATGAGCACAGATACGCAGTATTTT.

The chain is built from TRBV11-3 and TRBJ2-3; D gene unclear. This CDR3 contains 12 residues. Germline CDR1 and CDR2: SGHNT and YENEEA. The V end was cut by 0 bases, the J end by 4 bases, with 2 bases between. CDR3 region: CASSLEADTQYF. The CDR3 DNA follows: TGTGCCAGCAGCTTAGAAGCAGATACGCAGTATTTT.

This chain connects TRBV30 to TRBJ2-1; D could derive from TRBD1 or TRBD2 (5 bases each). The CDR3 sequence is 13 residues long. Looked up from germline, CDR1 is GTSNPN and CDR2 is SVGIG (reference sequence). The V end lost 3 bases, the J end lost 6 bases, and 12 bases lay between the germline ends. Written as DNA, the CDR3 is TGTGCCTGGAGGGGGGACGGACGCAATGAGCAGTTCTTC. The encoded protein is CAWRGDGRNEQFF.

This clone turned up a few times. V is TRBV2 and J is TRBJ1-2; the D is unclear. The V gene lost 0 bases and the J gene lost 8 bases, with 16 bases spanning the gap. In germline, CDR1 is SNHLY, CDR2 FYNNEI. This CDR3 is 15 amino acids long. The chain's CDR3 is CASSEALQGGHGYTF. The CDR3 nucleotides read TGTGCCAGCAGTGAAGCGCTTCAAGGAGGGCACGGCTACACCTTC.

This chain links TRBV18 with TRBJ1-3, with a possible D match to TRBD1 (5 bases). V shed 1 base and J shed 2 bases, with 12 bases lying between them. The germline V gene has CDR1 KGHSH and CDR2 LQKENI. There are 16 residues in the CDR3. CDR3 in DNA: TGTGCCAGCTCACCACAGCAAGGGACCCCTGGAAACACCATATATTTT. This sequence encodes CASSPQQGTPGNTIYF.

CDR3 bases: TGTGCCAGCAGCTTAAGGGTAGCGGGAGGGAACAATGAGCAGTTCTTC. Protein product: CASSLRVAGGNNEQFF. The genes are TRBV7-3 and TRBJ2-1; 11 positions match TRBD2. V lost 1 base to trimming and J lost 5 bases; unmatched junction nucleotides: 4. Germline V lookup: CDR1 SGHTA, CDR2 FQGTGA. CDR3 length: 16 residues.

The chain links TRBV2 to TRBJ2-7; perhaps TRBD1 as D (5 bases). V lost 10 bases and J lost 5, with 15 bases in between. The length of the CDR3 is 12 residues. The germline V gene encodes CDR1 SNHLY and CDR2 FYNNEI. In nucleotides, the CDR3 is TGTGCCATCGGGTACAGGCCGGACGAGCAGTACTTC. Translating it yields CAIGYRPDEQYF.

The CDR3 loop reads CSARDEETQYF. In nucleotides, the CDR3 is TGCAGTGCTAGAGACGAAGAGACCCAGTACTTC. The V and J genes are TRBV20-1 and TRBJ2-5; D uncertain. The CDR3 has 11 residues. V was trimmed by 0 bases and J by 3 bases, leaving 2 bases between them. Germline loops: CDR1 DFQATT, CDR2 SNEGSKA (reference sequence).

In this sample, this clone turned up a few times. This chain connects TRBV6-1 to TRBJ1-2; D uncertain. V gave up 3 bases and J gave up 5 bases, with 16 bases separating them. CDR3 length: 15 amino acids. The germline V gene has CDR1 MNHNS and CDR2 SASEGT. CDR3 in amino acids: CASSDYGRTLYGYTF. The DNA of the CDR3 is TGTGCCAGCAGTGACTATGGACGGACGTTATATGGCTACACCTTC.